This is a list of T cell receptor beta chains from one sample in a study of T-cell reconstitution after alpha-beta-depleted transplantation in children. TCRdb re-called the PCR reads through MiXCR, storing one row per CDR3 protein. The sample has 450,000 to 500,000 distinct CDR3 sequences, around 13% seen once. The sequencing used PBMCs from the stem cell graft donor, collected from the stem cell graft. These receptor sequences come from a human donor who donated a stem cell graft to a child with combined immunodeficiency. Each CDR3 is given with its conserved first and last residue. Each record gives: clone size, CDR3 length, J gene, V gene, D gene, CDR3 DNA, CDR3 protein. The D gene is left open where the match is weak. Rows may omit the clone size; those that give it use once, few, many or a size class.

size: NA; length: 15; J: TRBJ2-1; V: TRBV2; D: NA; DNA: TGTGCCAGCAGTGAAGCGCTGGAGAGGGTGTATGAGCAGTTCTTC; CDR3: CASSEALERVYEQFF
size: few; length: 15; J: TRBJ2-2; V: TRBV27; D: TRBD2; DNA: TGTGCCAGCAAAGGGACTAGCGGGAACACCGGGGAGCTGTTTTTT; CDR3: CASKGTSGNTGELFF
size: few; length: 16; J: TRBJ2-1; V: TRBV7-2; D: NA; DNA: TGTGCCAGCAGCTTAGACGGGGAGAGCTCCTACAATGAGCAGTTCTTC; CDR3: CASSLDGESSYNEQFF
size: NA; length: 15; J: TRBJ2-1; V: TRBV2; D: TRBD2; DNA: TGTGCCAGCAGTGGCGGGGGGGCATCCTACAATGAGCAGTTCTTC; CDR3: CASSGGGASYNEQFF
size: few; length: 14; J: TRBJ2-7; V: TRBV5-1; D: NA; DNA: TGCGCCAGCCAGGCGGACACCGGCTCCTACGAGCAGTACTTC; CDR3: CASQADTGSYEQYF
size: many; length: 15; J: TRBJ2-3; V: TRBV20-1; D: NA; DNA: TGCAGTGCTAGATCCGAAGCCGGGGTGGTAGATACGCAGTATTTT; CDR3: CSARSEAGVVDTQYF
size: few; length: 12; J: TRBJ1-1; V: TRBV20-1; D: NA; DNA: TGCAGTGCTCCCTTAGGGAACACTGAAGCTTTCTTT; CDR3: CSAPLGNTEAFF
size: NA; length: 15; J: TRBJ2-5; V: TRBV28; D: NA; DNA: TGTGCCAGCAGTTTATCCGTGAGGGCTAAAGAGACCCAGTACTTC; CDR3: CASSLSVRAKETQYF
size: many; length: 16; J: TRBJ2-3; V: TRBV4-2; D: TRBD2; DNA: TGTGCCAGCAGCCAAGATTCTGGCGGGGGGGCAGATACGCAGTATTTT; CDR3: CASSQDSGGGADTQYF
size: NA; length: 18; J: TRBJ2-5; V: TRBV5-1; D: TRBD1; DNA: TGCGCCAGCAGCTTGGAAGAAGGGACAGGGGATCCAAGGGAGACCCAGTACTTC; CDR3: CASSLEEGTGDPRETQYF
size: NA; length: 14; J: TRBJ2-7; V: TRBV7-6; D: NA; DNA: TGTGCCAGCAGCTTAAGCGGGCTGGGATACGAGCAGTACTTC; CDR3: CASSLSGLGYEQYF
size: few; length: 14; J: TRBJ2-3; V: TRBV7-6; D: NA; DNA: TGTGCCAGCAGCCTATGGACTTCCCCAGATACGCAGTATTTT; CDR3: CASSLWTSPDTQYF
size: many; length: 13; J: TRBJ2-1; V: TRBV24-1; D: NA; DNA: TGTGCCACCAGTGATTTTGGCCGGGATGAGCAGTTCTTC; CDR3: CATSDFGRDEQFF
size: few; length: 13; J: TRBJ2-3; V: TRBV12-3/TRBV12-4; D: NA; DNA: TGTGCCAGCAGGCCTGACACCACAGATACGCAGTATTTT; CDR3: CASRPDTTDTQYF
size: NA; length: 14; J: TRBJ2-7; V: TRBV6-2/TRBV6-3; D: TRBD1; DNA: TGTGCCAGCAGTTTCACGACAGGGGGTTTCGAGCAGTACTTC; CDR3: CASSFTTGGFEQYF
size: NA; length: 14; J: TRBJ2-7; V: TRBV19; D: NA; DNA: TGTGCCAGTAGTACCCTGGACAGTGCCTACGAGCAGTACTTC; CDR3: CASSTLDSAYEQYF
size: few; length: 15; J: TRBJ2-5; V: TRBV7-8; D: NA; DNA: TGTGCCAGCAGCCCCCGGGGTACCTTACAAGAGACCCAGTACTTC; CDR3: CASSPRGTLQETQYF
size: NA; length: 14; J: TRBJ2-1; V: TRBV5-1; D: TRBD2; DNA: TGCGCCAGCACTCTAGCGGACTCCTACAATGAGCAGTTCTTC; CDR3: CASTLADSYNEQFF
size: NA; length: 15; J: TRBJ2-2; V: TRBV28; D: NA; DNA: TGTGCCAGCAACCCGGTAGTAGCGAACACCGGGGAGCTGTTTTTT; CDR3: CASNPVVANTGELFF
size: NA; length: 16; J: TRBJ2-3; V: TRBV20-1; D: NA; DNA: TGCAGTGCCCAAACCTGGGGGGCAGGGGACACAGATACGCAGTATTTT; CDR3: CSAQTWGAGDTDTQYF
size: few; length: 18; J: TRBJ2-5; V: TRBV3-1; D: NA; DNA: TGTGCCAGCAGCCAAGATGGTCAGGGTGAGGAGGGGCAAGAGACCCAGTACTTC; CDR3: CASSQDGQGEEGQETQYF
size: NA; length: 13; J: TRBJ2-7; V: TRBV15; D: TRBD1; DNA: TGTGCCACCAGCAGACGACAGGGCTACGAGCAGTACTTC; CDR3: CATSRRQGYEQYF
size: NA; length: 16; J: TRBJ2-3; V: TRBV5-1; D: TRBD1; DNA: TGCGCCAGCAGCTTGGCCAGCCAGGGGGCGGCTGATACGCAGTATTTT; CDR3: CASSLASQGAADTQYF
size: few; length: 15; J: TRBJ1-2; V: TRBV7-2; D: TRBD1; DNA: TGTGCCAGCAGCCCCCGACAGGGGTCAAACTATGGCTACACCTTC; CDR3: CASSPRQGSNYGYTF
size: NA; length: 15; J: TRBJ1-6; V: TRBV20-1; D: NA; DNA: TGCAGTGCTAGCGGGTTGGGGGCGCGGATTTCACCCCTCCACTTT; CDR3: CSASGLGARISPLHF
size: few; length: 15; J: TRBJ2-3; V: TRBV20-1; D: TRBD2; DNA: TGCAGTGCTAGCCCGCCAGCGGGAGTCTCAGATACGCAGTATTTT; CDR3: CSASPPAGVSDTQYF
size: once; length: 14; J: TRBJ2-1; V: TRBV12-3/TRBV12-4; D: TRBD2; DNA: TGTGCCAGCAGTTCCGGGACTAGTGCCAATGAGGAGTTCTTC; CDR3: CASSSGTSANEEFF
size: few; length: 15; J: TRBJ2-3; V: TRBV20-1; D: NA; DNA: TGCAGTGCTAGAGCGATACGGGAAAGCACAGATACGCAGTATTTT; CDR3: CSARAIRESTDTQYF
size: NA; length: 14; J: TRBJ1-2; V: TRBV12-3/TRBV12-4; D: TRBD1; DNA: TGTGCCAGCACCCGGACAGGGGCTAACTATGGCTACACCTTC; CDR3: CASTRTGANYGYTF
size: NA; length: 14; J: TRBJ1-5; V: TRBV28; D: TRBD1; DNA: TGTGCCAGCAGACACCAGGGGGGGTATCAGCCCCAGCATTTT; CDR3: CASRHQGGYQPQHF
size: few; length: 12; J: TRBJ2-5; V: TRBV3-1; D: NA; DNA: TGTGCCAGCAGCCAAACGGAAGAGACCCAGTACTTC; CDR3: CASSQTEETQYF
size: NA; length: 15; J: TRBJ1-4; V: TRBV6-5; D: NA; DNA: TGTGCCAGCATGGCCCAGGGACGGGGTTATGAAAAACTGTTTTTT; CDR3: CASMAQGRGYEKLFF
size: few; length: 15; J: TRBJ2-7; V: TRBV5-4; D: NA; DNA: TGTGCCAGCAGCTTGTGGGGAACAGTTCCCCACGAGCAGTACTTC; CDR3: CASSLWGTVPHEQYF
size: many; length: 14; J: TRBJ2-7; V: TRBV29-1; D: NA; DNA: TGCAGCGTTGAAGATCTCCCCGGCAACCGGGGGCAGTACTTC; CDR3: CSVEDLPGNRGQYF
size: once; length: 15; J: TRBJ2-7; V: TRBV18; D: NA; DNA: TGTGCCAGCTCACGCCGGGACTCCCCCACCTACGAGCAGTACTTC; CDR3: CASSRRDSPTYEQYF
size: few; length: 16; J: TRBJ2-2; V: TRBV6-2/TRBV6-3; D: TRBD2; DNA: TGTGCCAGCAAACGGGTGACTAGCGGGATAGGCGGGGAGCTGTTTTTT; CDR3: CASKRVTSGIGGELFF
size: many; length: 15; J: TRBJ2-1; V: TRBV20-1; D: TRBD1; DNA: TGCAGTGCTTTCCCGGGACAGATATGGGGCAATGAGCAGTTCTTC; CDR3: CSAFPGQIWGNEQFF
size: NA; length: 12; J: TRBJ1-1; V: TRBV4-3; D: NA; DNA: TGCGCCAGCAGCCAAGGTGAGCGTGAAGCTTTCTTT; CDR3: CASSQGEREAFF
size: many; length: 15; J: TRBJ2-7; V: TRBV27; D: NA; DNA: TGTGCCAGCAGTTTATCGCCAGGGAGGTCCTACGAGCAGTACTTC; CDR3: CASSLSPGRSYEQYF
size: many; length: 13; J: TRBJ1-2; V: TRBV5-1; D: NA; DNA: TGCGCCAGCAGCCCCAGGGGAGGATATGGCTACACCTTC; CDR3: CASSPRGGYGYTF
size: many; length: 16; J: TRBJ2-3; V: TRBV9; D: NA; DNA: TGTGCCAGCAGCGCCCACACAGGGTACGGCACAGATACGCAGTATTTT; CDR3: CASSAHTGYGTDTQYF
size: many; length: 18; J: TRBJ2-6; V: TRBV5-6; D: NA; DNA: TGTGCCAGCAGCTTCAGCCTGGCCCTGCACTCTGGGGCCAACGTCCTGACTTTC; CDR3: CASSFSLALHSGANVLTF
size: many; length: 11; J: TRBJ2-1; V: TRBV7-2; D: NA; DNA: TGTGCCAGCAGGAGAAACAATGAGCAGTTCTTC; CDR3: CASRRNNEQFF
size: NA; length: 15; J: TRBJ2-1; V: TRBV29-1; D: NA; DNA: TGCAGCGTTGTGGGGGCGTTTAGCTCCTACAATGAGCAGTTCTTC; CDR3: CSVVGAFSSYNEQFF
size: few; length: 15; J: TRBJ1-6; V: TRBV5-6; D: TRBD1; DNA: TGTGCCAGCAGCCCGACGGGACAGTATAATTCACCCCTCCACTTT; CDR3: CASSPTGQYNSPLHF
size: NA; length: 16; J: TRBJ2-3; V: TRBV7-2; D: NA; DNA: TGTGCCAGCAGCTTAGCCTTAGGGGGCGCGGGAAATACGCAGTATTTT; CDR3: CASSLALGGAGNTQYF
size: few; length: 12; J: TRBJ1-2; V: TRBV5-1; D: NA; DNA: TGCGCCAGCAGCTTGGAAGGGGTCGGCTACACCTTC; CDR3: CASSLEGVGYTF
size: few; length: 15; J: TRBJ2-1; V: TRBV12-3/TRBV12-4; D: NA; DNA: TGTGCCAGCAGTTTTGCCGGCGGGCCAAACAATGAGCAGTTCTTC; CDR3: CASSFAGGPNNEQFF
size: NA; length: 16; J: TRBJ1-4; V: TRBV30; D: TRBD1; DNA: TGTGCCTGGTGTGGGACAGCCGGGGCCGGAGGGGAAAAACTGTTTTTT; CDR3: CAWCGTAGAGGEKLFF
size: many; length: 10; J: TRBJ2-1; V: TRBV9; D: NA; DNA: TGTGCCAGCAGCGTGGTTCAGCAGTTCTTC; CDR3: CASSVVQQFF
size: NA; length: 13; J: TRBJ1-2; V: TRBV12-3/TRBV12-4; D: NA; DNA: TGTGCCAGCAGCTTGGACATTAACTATGGCTACACCTTC; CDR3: CASSLDINYGYTF
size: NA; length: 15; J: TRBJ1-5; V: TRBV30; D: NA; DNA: TGTGCCTGGAGTGTACTGGGAGGGACGGGTCAGCCCCAGCATTTT; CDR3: CAWSVLGGTGQPQHF
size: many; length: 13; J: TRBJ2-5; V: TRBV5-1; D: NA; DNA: TGCGCCAGCAGCCGGGACAAACAAGAGACCCAGTACTTC; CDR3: CASSRDKQETQYF
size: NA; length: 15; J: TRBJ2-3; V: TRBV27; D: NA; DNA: TGTGCCAGCAGTTTAATCGCCCGTCCGGGAGATACGCAGTATTTT; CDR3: CASSLIARPGDTQYF
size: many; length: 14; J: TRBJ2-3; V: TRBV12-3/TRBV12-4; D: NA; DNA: TGTGCCAGCAGTTTAGCGGGAAACACAGATACGCAGTATTTT; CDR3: CASSLAGNTDTQYF
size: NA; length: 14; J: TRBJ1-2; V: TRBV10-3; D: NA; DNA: TGTGCCATCAGTGAGGGTGGGCAGATCTATGGCTACACCTTC; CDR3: CAISEGGQIYGYTF